The 30 T cell receptor beta chains presented below share a single source sample, sequenced in a study of blood T cell repertoires in COVID-19. Measured with immunoSEQ multiplex PCR; TCRdb has only the in-frame clones, and not every one. The table has some 230,000 clones, roughly 80% seen once. What was sequenced was peripheral blood. These receptor sequences come from an elderly woman with COVID-19, enrolled during active disease.

The V gene is TRBV28, the J gene TRBJ1-2; the D gene is possibly TRBD1 (5 bases). The V gene's germline CDR1 is MDHEN and CDR2 SYDVKM. Deletions cut 5 bases from V and 4 bases from J, with 8 bases between. The CDR3 is 12 amino acids. The DNA for the CDR3 is TGTGCCAGCAGTACAACAGGCTATGGCTACACCTTC. Its translation: CASSTTGYGYTF.

The V call is TRBV15, the J call TRBJ2-3; 10 nucleotides agree with TRBD2. With V trimmed by 0 bases and J by 4 bases, 4 bases remained unmatched. Germline CDR1 LNHNV, CDR2 YYDKDF (reference sequence). There are 16 residues in the CDR3. The CDR3: CATSRDKRGGADTQYF. Written as DNA, the CDR3 is TGTGCCACCAGCAGAGATAAGCGGGGGGGTGCAGATACGCAGTATTTT.

The rearrangement links TRBV7-9 to TRBJ1-3; TRBD1 aligns across 8 bases. Germline assignment: CDR1 SEHNR and CDR2 FQNEAQ (reference sequence). The CDR3 consists of 16 residues. V was pared by 2 bases and J by 0 bases, with 3 bases of the junction left unmatched. The CDR3, as DNA: TGTGCCAGCAGCTTACGACAGGGGCTCTCTGGAAACACCATATATTTT. This codes for CASSLRQGLSGNTIYF.

The chain couples TRBV27 to TRBJ2-1; D not resolved. Trimming removed 6 bases at V and 7 bases at J, with 13 bases between. The CDR3 runs to 13 residues. Per the germline V gene, CDR1 is MNHEY and CDR2 is SMNVEV (reference sequence). The CDR3 DNA follows: TGTGCCAGCAGGCAACCCAATAGTAATGAGCAGTTCTTC. Translated: CASRQPNSNEQFF.

The V gene is TRBV7-2, the J gene TRBJ1-3; 7 nucleotides line up with TRBD1. Germline lookup yields CDR1 SGHTA and CDR2 FQGNSA. The CDR3 covers 14 residues. With 5 bases clipped from V and 0 bases from J, the junction kept 1 base outside the gene matches. CDR3 nucleotides: TGTGCCAGCAGCCGGGACAGCTCTGGAAACACCATATATTTT. It yields the protein CASSRDSSGNTIYF. Using reference TRBV7-2 and TRBJ1-3 for the parts outside the CDR3, the full variable domain is GAGVSQSPSNKVTEKGKDVELRCDPISGHTALYWYRQSLGQGLEFLIYFQGNSAPDKSGLPSDRFSAERTGGSVSTLTIQRTQQEDSAVYLCASSRDSSGNTIYFGEGSWLTVV.

This chain joins TRBV27 and TRBJ2-5; 7 nucleotides line up with TRBD1. The CDR3 is 15 amino acids. CDR1 MNHEY and CDR2 SMNVEV come from the germline V gene (reference sequence). V shed 6 bases and J 7 bases; nucleotides not matched to a gene: 14. The CDR3 bases are TGTGCCAGCAGGCAACAACAGGGGCCGGGTGGGACCCAGTACTTC. Translating it yields CASRQQQGPGGTQYF.

This chain joins TRBV5-4 and TRBJ2-5, with TRBD2 as a possible D gene (5 bases). The V end was cut by 4 bases, the J end by 1 base, with 17 bases between. In germline, CDR1 is SGHNT, CDR2 YYREEE (reference sequence). The CDR3 runs 16 residues. The DNA for the CDR3 is TGTGCCAGCAGCCCGGCGGGTTCACTTTCCCAAGAGACCCAGTACTTC. It encodes CASSPAGSLSQETQYF.

CDR3 coding DNA: TGTGCCAGCTCACCGCAGGGGGCCGATGGCTACACCTTC. Its protein product is CASSPQGADGYTF. The rearrangement uses TRBV18 and TRBJ1-2, with 8 bases matching TRBD1. The CDR3 loop spans 13 amino acids. Germline assignment: CDR1 KGHSH and CDR2 LQKENI. V was pared by 3 bases and J by 6 bases, with 3 bases of the junction left unmatched. Combining the CDR3 with reference TRBV18 and TRBJ1-2 gives the whole variable domain NAGVMQNPRHLVRRRGQEARLRCSPMKGHSHVYWYRQLPEEGLKFMVYLQKENIIDESGMPKERFSAEFPKEGPSILRIQQVVRGDSAAYFCASSPQGADGYTFGSGTRLTVV.

This chain joins TRBV11-2 and TRBJ1-3; D call uncertain. CDR1 and CDR2 from the germline V gene are SGHAT and FQNNGV. The length of the CDR3 is 16 residues. Deletions cut 1 base from V and 2 bases from J, with 12 bases between. The CDR3 loop reads CASSLVGSLTGNTIYF. DNA for the CDR3: TGTGCCAGCAGCTTAGTGGGCAGCTTGACTGGAAACACCATATATTTT.

This clone was counted a few times. The rearrangement uses TRBV7-9 and TRBJ1-1; maybe TRBD1 (6 bases). CDR3 length: 16 residues. Trimming removed 5 bases from V and 7 bases from J, with 23 bases in between. Germline CDR1 reads SEHNR; CDR2 reads FQNEAQ (reference sequence). Here the CDR3 reads CASSPNWGGAPDEAFF. As DNA, the CDR3 is TGTGCCAGCAGCCCAAACTGGGGGGGGGCCCCTGATGAAGCTTTCTTT.

The chain links TRBV3-1 (or the pseudogene TRBV3-2) to TRBJ2-1; 11 positions agree with TRBD2. The V gene end was trimmed by 5 bases and the J gene end by 0 bases; junction bases not matched to a gene: 3. The CDR3 sequence is 16 residues long. The germline V gene encodes CDR1 LGHDT and CDR2 YNNKEL (reference sequence). CDR3 bases: TGTGCCAGCAGCTCGGGACTAGCGGTCTCCTACAATGAGCAGTTCTTC. Amino acids: CASSSGLAVSYNEQFF.

This clone came up a few times. For the CDR3, the DNA is TGTGCCAGCAGCCCTGTGTCCCTGGGAGGGACTGAAGCTTTCTTT. This translates into CASSPVSLGGTEAFF. The chain recombines TRBV7-9 with TRBJ1-1; no reliable D call. From germline, CDR1 is SEHNR and CDR2 FQNEAQ (reference sequence). V lost 5 bases, J lost 5 bases, and 18 bases lay in between. The CDR3 is made up of 15 amino acids. Full variable domain (rest looked up from reference TRBV7-9 and TRBJ1-1): DTGVSQNPRHKITKRGQNVTFRCDPISEHNRLYWYRQTLGQGPEFLTYFQNEAQLEKSRLLSDRFSAERPKGSFSTLEIQRTEQGDSAMYLCASSPVSLGGTEAFFGQGTRLTVV.

J is TRBJ1-2 and V is TRBV12-3 or TRBV12-4, with TRBD1 as a possible D gene (5 bases). The CDR3 has 13 residues. V was pared by 6 bases and J by 6 bases, with 14 bases between. DNA of the CDR3: TGTGCCAGCAGCAGACAGCTTGCCGATGGCTACACCTTC. Translation gives CASSRQLADGYTF.

The rearrangement uses TRBV7-9 and TRBJ2-3; D possibly corresponds to TRBD2 (6 bases). This CDR3 is built from 15 residues. V was cut by 6 bases and J by 0 bases, with 13 bases left in between. Germline V gene sequence: CDR1 SEHNR, CDR2 FQNEAQ (reference sequence). Here the CDR3 DNA reads TGTGCCAGCAGTTTTACTGGGGGGAGCACAGATACGCAGTATTTT. It yields the protein CASSFTGGSTDTQYF.

The CDR3 nucleotides read TGCAGCGTGACAGGCTTCGGGCCTTATGGCTACACCTTC. It is translated as CSVTGFGPYGYTF. This chain connects TRBV29-1 to TRBJ1-2; D possibly corresponds to TRBD1 (6 bases). Trimming cost V 6 bases and J 5 bases, with 16 bases left between them. The CDR3 sequence is 13 residues long. Germline values: CDR1 SQVTM, CDR2 ANQGSEA.

The chain links TRBV19 to TRBJ1-1; 7 positions match TRBD1. CDR3 length: 15 residues. With 5 bases clipped from V and 1 base from J, the junction kept 7 bases outside the gene matches. The germline CDR1 and CDR2 sequences are LNHDA and SQIVND (reference sequence). The chain's CDR3 is CASSSQGQQNTEAFF. The CDR3 DNA follows: TGTGCCAGTAGTTCCCAGGGACAGCAGAACACTGAAGCTTTCTTT.

The rearrangement links TRBV10-3 to TRBJ1-1, with a possible D match to TRBD1 (5 bases). Germline V gene sequence: CDR1 ENHRY, CDR2 SYGVKD. The V end was cut by 5 bases, the J end by 0 bases, with 10 bases between. This CDR3 is built from 14 residues. The CDR3 bases are TGTGCCATCAGTCCACCAGGGATGAACACTGAAGCTTTCTTT. Protein product: CAISPPGMNTEAFF.

The chain links TRBV6-1 to TRBJ2-7; TRBD2 matches 7 bases. After removal of 2 bases from V and 2 bases from J, the junction contained 6 bases not matched to a gene. This CDR3 comprises 15 residues. Germline CDR1 reads MNHNS; CDR2 reads SASEGT. The CDR3 DNA is TGTGCCAGCAGTGAATGGGGGGGTCGAACCTACGAGCAGTACTTC. It encodes CASSEWGGRTYEQYF.

This rearrangement joins TRBV3-1 (or the pseudogene TRBV3-2) to TRBJ1-4, with D perhaps matching TRBD1 (6 bases). V lost 4 bases and J lost 4, with 16 bases in between. CDR1 and CDR2 (germline): LGHDT, YNNKEL (reference sequence). The CDR3 sequence is 16 residues long. This chain's CDR3 is CASSRSAGALNEKLFF. The CDR3, as DNA: TGTGCCAGCAGCCGGTCCGCAGGGGCTCTTAATGAAAAACTGTTTTTT.

This clone occurred once. The chain uses TRBV5-1 and TRBJ2-5; TRBD2 aligns across 11 bases. The CDR3 contains 17 residues. V was clipped by 4 bases and J by 5 bases; unmatched bases: 13. Germline lookup yields CDR1 SGHRS and CDR2 YFSETQ. Here the CDR3 reads CASSPGTVAGGQETQYF. The CDR3 coding sequence is TGCGCCAGCAGCCCCGGTACGGTAGCGGGGGGGCAGGAGACCCAGTACTTC.

This chain uses TRBV6-5 with TRBJ2-7, with D tentatively TRBD2 (6 bases). The CDR3 totals 15 residues. V lost 0 bases and J 2 bases, leaving 11 bases between the germline ends. CDR1 and CDR2 from the germline V gene are MNHEY and SVGAGI. The CDR3 here is CASSYSSGGAYEQYF. The CDR3 coding sequence is TGTGCCAGCAGTTACTCCTCCGGGGGAGCCTACGAGCAGTACTTC.

J is TRBJ2-7 and V is TRBV28; maybe TRBD2 (7 bases). The CDR3 loop spans 18 amino acids. CDR1 and CDR2 from the germline V gene are MDHEN and SYDVKM. Trimming removed 1 base at V and 4 bases at J, with 23 bases between. The CDR3 nucleotides are TGTGCCAGCAGTTTATTGGGAAAGGGGGGGTTGTCCCCTTACGAGCAGTACTTC. This translates into CASSLLGKGGLSPYEQYF. Using reference TRBV28 and TRBJ2-7 for the parts outside the CDR3, the full variable domain is DVKVTQSSRYLVKRTGEKVFLECVQDMDHENMFWYRQDPGLGLRLIYFSYDVKMKEKGDIPEGYSVSREKKERFSLILESASTNQTSMYLCASSLLGKGGLSPYEQYFGPGTRLTVT.

The V call is TRBV5-5, the J call TRBJ1-1; a possible D gene is TRBD1 (5 bases). This CDR3 contains 15 residues. Germline CDR1 is SGHKS and CDR2 is YYEKEE (reference sequence). V was pared by 0 bases and J by 3 bases, with 12 bases between. The CDR3 coding sequence is TGTGCCAGCAGCTTGGGGAGCCGGGGGGACACTGAAGCTTTCTTT. It codes for CASSLGSRGDTEAFF.

V usage is TRBV5-4 and J usage is TRBJ2-7, with TRBD1 identical over 7 bases. The trim removed 4 bases at V and 1 base at J, leaving 5 bases unmatched. Germline CDR1 SGHNT, CDR2 YYREEE (reference sequence). The CDR3 length is 14 residues. This CDR3 is CASSRDSTSYEQYF. The CDR3 nucleotides are TGTGCCAGCAGCCGGGACAGTACATCCTACGAGCAGTACTTC.

CDR3 sequence (DNA): TGCAGCGCGGGACAGGGTAATCAGCCCCAGCATTTT. Protein product: CSAGQGNQPQHF. The rearrangement links TRBV29-1 to TRBJ1-5, with 9 bases aligning to TRBD1. CDR3 length: 12 residues. Trimming removed 7 bases from V and 4 bases from J; junction bases left unmatched: 2. Per germline, CDR1 SQVTM and CDR2 ANQGSEA.

The chain links TRBV9 to TRBJ2-5; 9 nucleotides line up with TRBD2. Germline lookup yields CDR1 SGDLS and CDR2 YYNGEE. The CDR3 length is 16 residues. After removal of 0 bases from V and 2 bases from J, the junction contained 5 bases not matched to a gene. In DNA form, the CDR3 reads TGTGCCAGCAGCGTAGGGGGAGCGGGAGGACAAGAGACCCAGTACTTC. Its translation is CASSVGGAGGQETQYF. The whole variable domain, remainder taken from reference TRBV9 and TRBJ2-5, is DSGVTQTPKHLITATGQRVTLRCSPRSGDLSVYWYQQSLDQGLQFLIQYYNGEERAKGNILERFSAQQFPDLHSELNLSSLELGDSALYFCASSVGGAGGQETQYFGPGTRLLVL.

The rearrangement joins TRBV5-1 to TRBJ2-7, with D possibly TRBD2 on 6 matching bases. Trimming stripped 0 bases from V and 3 bases from J, with 13 bases between. The CDR3 has 15 residues. CDR1 is SGHRS and CDR2 is YFSETQ in the germline V gene. CDR3 DNA sequence: TGCGCCAGCAGCTTGGCGTGGGAGGTACTCTACGAGCAGTACTTC. It encodes CASSLAWEVLYEQYF.

Comment on this clone: This CDR3 is also generated by other DNA sequences in the sample. The chain has TRBV18 and TRBJ1-4; no reliable D call. With 2 bases removed from V and 5 bases from J, the gap between germline ends came to 6 bases. This CDR3 is built from 13 residues. Germline values: CDR1 KGHSH, CDR2 LQKENI. The CDR3 DNA sequence: TGTGCCAGCTCACCAGGGCGCAATGAAAAACTGTTTTTT. Translating it yields CASSPGRNEKLFF.

This chain links TRBV18 with TRBJ2-3; 8 positions agree with TRBD2. V lost 1 base, J lost 12 bases, and 6 bases stayed unmatched. This CDR3 spans 13 amino acids. Per germline, CDR1 KGHSH and CDR2 LQKENI. CDR3 in DNA: TGTGCCAGCTCACCACGCGGGACTAGTGATCAGTATTTT. This sequence encodes CASSPRGTSDQYF. The full variable domain, rest sourced from reference TRBV18 and TRBJ2-3, is NAGVMQNPRHLVRRRGQEARLRCSPMKGHSHVYWYRQLPEEGLKFMVYLQKENIIDESGMPKERFSAEFPKEGPSILRIQQVVRGDSAAYFCASSPRGTSDQYFGPGTRLTVL.

The chain recombines TRBV6-1 with TRBJ2-1; the match to TRBD2 covers 7 bases. This CDR3 contains 14 residues. V lost 3 bases to trimming and J lost 8 bases; unmatched junction nucleotides: 7. Germline V gene lookup returns CDR1 MNHNS and CDR2 SASEGT. The CDR3 nucleotides read TGTGCCAGCAGTGACCGGGCCGCGGGAGATGAGCAGTTCTTC. Protein sequence: CASSDRAAGDEQFF.